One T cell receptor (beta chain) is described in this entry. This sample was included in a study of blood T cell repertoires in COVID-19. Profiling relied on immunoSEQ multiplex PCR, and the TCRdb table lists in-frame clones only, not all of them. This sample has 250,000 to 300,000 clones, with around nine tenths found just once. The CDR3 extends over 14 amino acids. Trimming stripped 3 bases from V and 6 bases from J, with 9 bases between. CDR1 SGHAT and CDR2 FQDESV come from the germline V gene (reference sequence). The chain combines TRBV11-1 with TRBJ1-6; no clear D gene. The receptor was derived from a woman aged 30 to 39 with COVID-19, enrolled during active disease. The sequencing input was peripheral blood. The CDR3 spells CASSLYRSNSPLHF. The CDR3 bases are TGTGCCAGCAGCTTGTACAGAAGTAATTCACCCCTCCACTTT.